This T cell receptor (beta chain) was captured in a study of blood T cell repertoires in COVID-19. For the study at large: The analysed material was cDNA or gDNA that came from T cells, B-cell-depleted T cells, or PBMCs.

Original methodology: Reference gene primer amplification gave estimated nucleated cell counts. The repertoire was sequenced with immunoSEQ multiplex PCR; TCRdb's copy has only in-frame clones and lacks some. V, J and clone size are those of that table, while D and trimming were read from the DNA. The repertoire holds around 280,000 clones, with around 90% as singletons. Individuals aged 18 to 89 years were recruited from fewer than 30 US areas. The germline V gene encodes CDR1 LNHDA and CDR2 SQIVND (reference sequence). The CDR3 runs 14 residues. The ends were cut back, 3 bases at V and 4 bases at J, with 12 bases in the middle.

This chain links TRBV19 with TRBJ2-5; D gene uncertain. The sequencing input was PBMCs or T cells enriched from blood (not recorded which). This sequence was found in a woman aged 40 to 49 who had recovered from COVID-19. This CDR3 is CASSMPQLLETQYF. The CDR3 nucleotides read TGTGCCAGTAGTATGCCCCAACTGCTAGAGACCCAGTACTTC.